These T cell receptor beta chains were read from a single sample in a study of cytomegalovirus exposure and HLA in healthy donors. TCRdb's table, derived via immunoSEQ multiplex PCR, lists solely in-frame clones and lacks some. Recorded here are roughly 62,000 clones; the top ten clones represent 2% to 2.5%. The source material was PBMCs. The receptors shown here come from a woman under 30 in good health and CMV-seronegative. The CDR3 runs from the conserved cysteine through the conserved F or W. Each record gives: J gene, V gene, D gene, CDR3 protein, CDR3 DNA. D genes are given only for firm matches.

TRBJ2-2 | TRBV29-1 | TRBD1 | CSVEVRQGRTGELFF | TGCAGCGTTGAAGTGCGACAGGGCAGAACCGGGGAGCTGTTTTTT
TRBJ1-1 | TRBV12-5 | - | CASGLGVNTEAFF | TGTGCTAGTGGTTTGGGAGTGAACACTGAAGCTTTCTTT
TRBJ1-2 | TRBV4-1 | - | CASRLYRAGDTF | TGCGCCAGCAGACTTTACAGGGCGGGGGACACCTTC
TRBJ1-5 | TRBV9 | - | CASSVDAGINQPQHF | TGTGCCAGCAGCGTAGATGCAGGGATCAATCAGCCCCAGCATTTT
TRBJ2-1 | TRBV4-1 | TRBD2 | CASSRGLAGVSSYNEQFF | TGCGCCAGCAGCCGAGGACTAGCGGGGGTAAGCTCCTACAATGAGCAGTTCTTC
TRBJ1-5 | TRBV6-1 | - | CASSEHRDQPQHF | TGTGCCAGCAGTGAACACAGAGATCAGCCCCAGCATTTT
TRBJ1-5 | TRBV5-1 | TRBD1 | CASRPGTGENQPQHF | TGCGCCAGCAGACCCGGGACAGGGGAAAATCAGCCCCAGCATTTT
TRBJ1-6 | TRBV18 | - | CASSPTPGIGVFGSPLHF | TGTGCCAGCTCACCGACCCCCGGGATCGGTGTTTTCGGTTCACCCCTCCACTTT
TRBJ1-4 | TRBV19 | - | CASSIRREEKLFF | TGTGCCAGTAGTATACGGAGGGAAGAAAAACTGTTTTTT
TRBJ1-2 | TRBV19 | - | CASSGTGIYGYTF | TGTGCCAGTAGTGGCACAGGGATCTATGGCTACACCTTC
TRBJ1-6 | TRBV10-3 | TRBD1 | CAISGGTGGGSPLHF | TGTGCCATCAGTGGTGGGACAGGAGGAGGATCACCCCTCCACTTT
TRBJ2-7 | TRBV6-5 | - | CASSSLGLPYEQYF | TGTGCCAGCAGTTCCCTAGGACTGCCCTACGAGCAGTACTTC
TRBJ1-2 | TRBV20-1 | - | CSLTGMGGYTF | TGCAGTCTCACAGGGATGGGGGGCTACACCTTC
TRBJ2-5 | TRBV5-1 | - | CASRQYQETQYF | TGCGCCAGCAGACAGTACCAAGAGACCCAGTACTTC
TRBJ2-5 | TRBV20-1 | - | CSRLTQETQYF | TGCAGTAGACTGACCCAAGAGACCCAGTACTTC
TRBJ1-2 | TRBV11-2 | - | CASSVFRALPYGYTF | TGTGCCAGCAGCGTTTTCAGGGCCCTCCCATATGGCTACACCTTC
TRBJ2-7 | TRBV5-1 | - | CASSPGAPPYEQYF | TGCGCCAGCAGCCCGGGAGCTCCACCATACGAGCAGTACTTC
TRBJ1-4 | TRBV5-1 | TRBD1 | CASSPWDRGNEKLFF | TGCGCCAGCAGCCCATGGGACAGGGGGAATGAAAAACTGTTTTTT
TRBJ1-1 | TRBV19 | - | CASSIGAGAGAEAFF | TGTGCCAGTAGTATTGGTGCGGGGGCCGGGGCTGAAGCTTTCTTT
TRBJ1-1 | TRBV7-9 | TRBD1 | CASSPGQGNTEAFF | TGTGCCAGCAGCCCGGGACAGGGCAACACTGAAGCTTTCTTT
TRBJ2-1 | TRBV29-1 | TRBD2 | CSAGGGSYNEQFF | TGCAGCGCGGGGGGGGGCTCCTACAATGAGCAGTTCTTC
TRBJ1-6 | TRBV27 | - | CASSPADVHFRGSPLHF | TGTGCCAGCAGTCCGGCCGACGTTCATTTCAGGGGCTCACCCCTACACTTT
TRBJ2-7 | TRBV2 | TRBD1 | CASKDRGRTSEQYF | TGTGCCAGCAAAGACAGGGGGCGGACTTCCGAGCAGTACTTC
TRBJ2-1 | TRBV29-1 | - | CSVVRADNEQFF | TGCAGCGTTGTACGAGCTGACAATGAGCAGTTCTTC
TRBJ2-3 | TRBV7-3 | TRBD2 | CASSFGGSGDTQYF | TGTGCCAGCAGCTTTGGCGGGAGTGGAGATACGCAGTATTTT
TRBJ2-1 | TRBV6-1 | TRBD1 | CASRSDRGRGVDQFF | TGTGCCAGCAGATCGGACAGGGGGCGAGGTGTTGATCAGTTCTTC
TRBJ1-5 | TRBV5-5 | TRBD1 | CASSKGTAGNQPQHF | TGTGCCAGCAGCAAGGGGACAGCAGGCAATCAGCCCCAGCATTTT
TRBJ2-1 | TRBV20-1 | - | CSAGRDNEQFF | TGCAGTGCTGGGCGGGACAATGAGCAGTTCTTC
TRBJ1-2 | TRBV5-4 | - | CASSLGAPNYGYTF | TGTGCCAGCAGCTTGGGCGCCCCTAACTATGGCTACACCTTC
TRBJ1-1 | TRBV2 | - | CATHGGRMSTEAFF | TGTGCCACCCATGGCGGGAGGATGAGCACTGAAGCTTTCTTT
TRBJ2-3 | TRBV19 | - | CATRRADTQYF | TGTGCCACTCGCCGGGCAGATACGCAGTATTTT
TRBJ1-2 | TRBV5-1 | - | CASSPTSQGYGYTF | TGCGCCAGCAGCCCTACCTCCCAGGGTTACGGCTACACCTTC
TRBJ1-1 | TRBV6-5 | TRBD1 | CASNPVVEGARAFF | TGTGCCAGCAACCCTGTTGTCGAGGGGGCTCGAGCTTTCTTT